This T cell receptor beta chain was profiled in a study of somatic mutations in cytotoxic T cells in rheumatoid arthritis. Overall study results and limits: A largest CD8+ clone above 20% of CD8+ cells occurred in about an eighth of the roughly 65 patients.

There are 16 residues in the CDR3. Germline V gene lookup returns CDR1 LGHNA and CDR2 YSLEER. Deletions cut 2 bases from V and 4 bases from J, with 15 bases between. Profiled with immunoSEQ multiplex PCR; TCRdb holds only in-frame clones, not every one. The repertoire holds about 10,000 clones, with 77% as singletons. Note on this clone: Its matching antigen is unknown.

This sequence originates from a man between 50 and 59 years old in good health. This chain connects TRBV4-3 to TRBJ2-1; maybe TRBD2 (5 bases). Sequencing used CD8+ T cells sorted from blood. CDR3 bases: TGCGCCAGCAGCCAAAGCGAAAATAGCGCTTACAATGAGCAGTTCTTC. Its protein is CASSQSENSAYNEQFF.